This T cell receptor beta chain was sequenced during a study of type 1 regulatory T cells. Study in general: An in vitro protocol generated T-allo10, a Tr1-enriched, alloantigen-specific CD4 T cell product.

The germline gives CDR1 SNHLY, CDR2 FYNNEI. The germline V and J ends were trimmed by 0 bases and 3 bases, with 30 bases remaining between them. There are 22 residues in the CDR3. This clonotype was detected a few times. TCRdb reanalysed the reads using MiXCR and keeps one entry per CDR3 protein. The data hold 75,000 to 100,000 distinct CDR3 sequences, with 25% to 40% observed a single time. Sample: CD4+ T cells, either the whole sample or a sorted fraction (not recorded which). This clonotype was sampled from a human donor in good health. The chain carries TRBV2 and TRBJ2-1; D unresolved. Written as DNA, the CDR3 is TGTGCCAGCAGTGAAGCCGACGAGACCAGTATCGGAGCCCCTTTTATCTACAATGAGCAGTTCTTC. It translates to CASSEADETSIGAPFIYNEQFF.